This TCR beta chain came from a study of shared clonotypes between healthy human individuals. On this clone: What it binds is unknown.

The study, taken as a whole, reports: Generally, naive subsets came out with larger estimated richness than memory subsets.

It was CD45RO-negative cells, positively selected for CCR7, that made up naive CD8 cells, with terminally differentiated effector memory CD45RA+ cells excluded. Donation came from healthy HIV-negative adults that had no recent acute infections or vaccinations. Assay runs were performed at deep level. Assay: immunoSEQ multiplex PCR; the TCRdb copy retains only in-frame clones and omits some. The table lists about 700,000 clones, 92% of them singletons, with 24% in the top ten. Sequencing was performed on naive CD8+ T cells sorted from blood. The TCR comes from a man aged 30-40 years in good health.

The CDR3 spells CASSLTSGKSSYEQYF. The CDR3 DNA reads as TGTGCCAGCAGTCTGACTAGCGGTAAGAGCTCCTACGAGCAGTACTTC. The chain uses TRBV27 and TRBJ2-5, with 9 bases lining up with TRBD2. The DNA matches TRBJ2-7 better at its end, which makes the J call doubtful. The CDR3 runs 16 residues. CDR1 MNHEY and CDR2 SMNVEV come from the germline V gene (reference sequence).